The clone carrying this TCR beta chain was recorded at least ten times. What it binds is unknown. This entry comes from a study of naive and memory T cell subsets. The junction had 8 bases not matched to a gene; V was cut back by 0 bases and J by 6 bases. This CDR3 comprises 16 residues. The germline CDR1 and CDR2 sequences are KGHDR and SFDVKD. TCR cDNA received a 3' ligated oligonucleotide that carried a UMI. Unsorted total RNA, roughly 1 to 1,100 ng, was DNase treated before reverse transcription. The SP2 primer and nested alpha and beta constant region primers amplified ligated cDNA in four rounds. Alpha and beta constant region primers primed reverse transcription for blood and skin samples. TCRdb reprocessed the 5' RACE reads via MiXCR and lists one record per CDR3 protein. This sample has about 48,000 distinct CDR3 sequences; about 4.5% occur once, and the top ten carry around 0.88%. Study-level findings and limits: Potentially, T cell activation and differentiation skew this RNA-based measurement.

This sequence was found in a female donor in good health. J is TRBJ2-3 and V is TRBV24-1; 7 bases map to TRBD2. The CDR3 DNA follows: TGTGCCACCAGTGATTTGGAGCGGGGCCTAGTGGATACGCAGTATTTT. Its translation is CATSDLERGLVDTQYF.